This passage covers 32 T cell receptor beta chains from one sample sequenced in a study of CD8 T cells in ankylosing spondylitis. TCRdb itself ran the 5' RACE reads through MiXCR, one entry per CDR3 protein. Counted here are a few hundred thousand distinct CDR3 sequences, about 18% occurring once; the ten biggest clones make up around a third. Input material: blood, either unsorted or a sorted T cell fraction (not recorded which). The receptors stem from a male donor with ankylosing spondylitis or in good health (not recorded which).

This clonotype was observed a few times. The CDR3 DNA is TGTGCCAGCAGTTTCGCGGGCCCAAGCTCCTACGAGCAGTACTTC. Amino acid sequence: CASSFAGPSSYEQYF. The chain couples TRBV12-3 or TRBV12-4 to TRBJ2-7; possible D gene TRBD2, 5 bases. The V gene lost 3 bases and the J gene lost 0 bases, with 12 bases spanning the gap. The CDR3 is 15 residues long.

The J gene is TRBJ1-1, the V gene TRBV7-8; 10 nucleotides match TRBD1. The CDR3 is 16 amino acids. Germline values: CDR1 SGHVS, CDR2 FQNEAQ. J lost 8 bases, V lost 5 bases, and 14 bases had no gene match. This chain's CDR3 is CASSITGTGVPREAFF. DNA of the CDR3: TGTGCCAGCAGCATTACCGGGACAGGGGTCCCTCGGGAAGCTTTCTTT.

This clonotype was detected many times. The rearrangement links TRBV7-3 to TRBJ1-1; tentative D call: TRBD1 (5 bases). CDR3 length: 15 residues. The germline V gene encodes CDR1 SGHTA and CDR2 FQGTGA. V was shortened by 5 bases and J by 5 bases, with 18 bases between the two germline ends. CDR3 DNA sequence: TGTGCCAGCAGCCCCGAGGGGCGGGGAGGTACTGAAGCTTTCTTT. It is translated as CASSPEGRGGTEAFF.

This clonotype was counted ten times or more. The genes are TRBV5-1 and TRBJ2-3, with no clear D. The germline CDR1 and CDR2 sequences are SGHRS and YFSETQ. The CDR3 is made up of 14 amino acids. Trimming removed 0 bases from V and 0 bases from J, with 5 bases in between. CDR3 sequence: CASSLEDSTDTQYF. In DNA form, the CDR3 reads TGCGCCAGCAGCTTGGAGGACAGCACAGATACGCAGTATTTT.

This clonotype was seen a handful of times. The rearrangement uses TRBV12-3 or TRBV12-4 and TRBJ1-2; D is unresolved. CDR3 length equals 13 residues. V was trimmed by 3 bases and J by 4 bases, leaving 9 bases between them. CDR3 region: CASSLGWGYGYTF. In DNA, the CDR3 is TGTGCCAGCAGTTTGGGGTGGGGCTATGGCTACACCTTC.

CDR3 DNA sequence: TGCAGTGCTAGTTGGCTAGCGGGAGGCGGGGTTTGGAATGAGCAGTTCTTC. Amino acid sequence: CSASWLAGGGVWNEQFF. The chain links TRBV20-1 to TRBJ2-1, with 11 bases matching TRBD2. Trimming cost V 3 bases and J 7 bases; bases outside gene matches: 14. CDR1 and CDR2 (germline): DFQATT, SNEGSKA (reference sequence). CDR3 size: 17 residues.

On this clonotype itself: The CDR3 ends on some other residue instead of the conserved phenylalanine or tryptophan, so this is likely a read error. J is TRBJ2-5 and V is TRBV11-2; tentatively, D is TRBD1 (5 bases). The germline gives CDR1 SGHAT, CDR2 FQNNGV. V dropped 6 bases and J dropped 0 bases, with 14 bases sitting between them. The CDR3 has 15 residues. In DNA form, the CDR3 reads TGTGCCAGCAGTTTTACTCAGGGTTACCAAGAGACCCAGTACATC. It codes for CASSFTQGYQETQYI.

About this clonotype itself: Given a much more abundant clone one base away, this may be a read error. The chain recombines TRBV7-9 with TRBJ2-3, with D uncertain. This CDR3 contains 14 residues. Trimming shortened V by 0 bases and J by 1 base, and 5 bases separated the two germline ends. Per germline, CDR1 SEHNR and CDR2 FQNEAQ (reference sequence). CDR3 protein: CASSLAQGTDTQYF. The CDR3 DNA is TGTGCCAGCAGCTTAGCTCAGGGCACAGATACGCAGTATTTT.

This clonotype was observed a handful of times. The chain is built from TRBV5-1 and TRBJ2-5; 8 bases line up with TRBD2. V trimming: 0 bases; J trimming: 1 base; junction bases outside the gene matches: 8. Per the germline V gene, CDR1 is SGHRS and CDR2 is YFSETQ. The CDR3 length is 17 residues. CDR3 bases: TGCGCCAGCAGCTTGGCCGTTGCGGGAGGAATCCAAGAGACCCAGTACTTC. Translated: CASSLAVAGGIQETQYF.

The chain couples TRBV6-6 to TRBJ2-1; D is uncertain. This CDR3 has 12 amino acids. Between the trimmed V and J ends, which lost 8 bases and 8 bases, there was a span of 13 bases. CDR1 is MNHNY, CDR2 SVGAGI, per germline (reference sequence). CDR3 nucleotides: TGTGCCAGCTTTGGCAATAGCTATGAGCAGTTCTTC. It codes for CASFGNSYEQFF.

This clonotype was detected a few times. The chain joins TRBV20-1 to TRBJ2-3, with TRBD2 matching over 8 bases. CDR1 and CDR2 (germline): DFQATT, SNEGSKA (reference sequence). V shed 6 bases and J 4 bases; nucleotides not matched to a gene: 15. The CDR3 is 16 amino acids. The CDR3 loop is CSAHGGAIIYSDTQYF. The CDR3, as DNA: TGCAGTGCCCACGGGGGGGCGATCATTTATTCAGATACGCAGTATTTT.

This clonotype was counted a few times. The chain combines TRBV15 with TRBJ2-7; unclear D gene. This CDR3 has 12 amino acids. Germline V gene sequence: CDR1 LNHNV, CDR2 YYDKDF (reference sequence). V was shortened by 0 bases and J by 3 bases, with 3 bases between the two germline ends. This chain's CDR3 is CATSREGYEQYF. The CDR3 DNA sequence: TGTGCCACCAGCAGAGAAGGCTACGAGCAGTACTTC.

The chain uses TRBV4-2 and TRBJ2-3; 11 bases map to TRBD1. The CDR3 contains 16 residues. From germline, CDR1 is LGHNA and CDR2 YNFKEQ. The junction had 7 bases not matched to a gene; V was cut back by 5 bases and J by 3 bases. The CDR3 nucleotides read TGTGCCAGCAGCAAGAGGACAGGGGGCTTTACAGATACGCAGTATTTT. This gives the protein CASSKRTGGFTDTQYF.

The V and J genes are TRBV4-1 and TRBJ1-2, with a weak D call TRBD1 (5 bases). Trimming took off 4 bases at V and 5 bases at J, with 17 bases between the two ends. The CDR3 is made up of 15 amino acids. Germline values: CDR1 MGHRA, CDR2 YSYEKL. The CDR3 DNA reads TGCGCCAGCAGCCCCCCAGGGAGGAACCGGTATGGCTACACCTTC. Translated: CASSPPGRNRYGYTF.

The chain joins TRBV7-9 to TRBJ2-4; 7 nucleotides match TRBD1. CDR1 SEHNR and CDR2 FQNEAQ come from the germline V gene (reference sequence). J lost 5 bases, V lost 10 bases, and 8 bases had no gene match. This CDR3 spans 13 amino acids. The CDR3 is CATDRAWENIQYF. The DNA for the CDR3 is TGTGCCACTGACAGGGCCTGGGAAAACATTCAGTACTTC.

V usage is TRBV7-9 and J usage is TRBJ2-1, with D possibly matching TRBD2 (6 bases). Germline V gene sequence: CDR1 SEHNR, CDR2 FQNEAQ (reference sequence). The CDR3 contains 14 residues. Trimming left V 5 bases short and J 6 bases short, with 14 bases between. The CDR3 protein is CASSEPGVSNEQFF. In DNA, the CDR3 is TGTGCCAGCAGCGAACCGGGAGTCTCCAATGAGCAGTTCTTC.

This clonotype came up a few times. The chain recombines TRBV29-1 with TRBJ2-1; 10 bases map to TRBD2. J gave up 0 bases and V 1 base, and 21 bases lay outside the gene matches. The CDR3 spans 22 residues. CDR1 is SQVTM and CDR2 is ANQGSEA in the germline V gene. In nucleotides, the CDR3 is TGCAGCGTTGAAGTGGGGGACAGGTCGGGACTAGCGCCACTGAACTCCTACAATGAGCAGTTCTTC. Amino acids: CSVEVGDRSGLAPLNSYNEQFF.

CDR3 nucleotides: TGCAGTGCTAGTGGGGGAACAGAGGCGCTCTATGGCTACACCTTC. This encodes CSASGGTEALYGYTF. J is TRBJ1-2 and V is TRBV20-1; TRBD1 might be the D (5 bases). The germline CDR1 and CDR2 sequences are DFQATT and SNEGSKA (reference sequence). The CDR3 is 15 residues long. Deletions cut 3 bases from V and 4 bases from J, with 18 bases between.

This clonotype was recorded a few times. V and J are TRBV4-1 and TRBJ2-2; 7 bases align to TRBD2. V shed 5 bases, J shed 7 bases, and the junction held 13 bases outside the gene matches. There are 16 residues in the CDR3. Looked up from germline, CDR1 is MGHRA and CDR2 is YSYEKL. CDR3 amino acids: CASSVTLMREYGELFF. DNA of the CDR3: TGCGCCAGCAGCGTAACATTGATGCGGGAGTACGGGGAGCTGTTTTTT.

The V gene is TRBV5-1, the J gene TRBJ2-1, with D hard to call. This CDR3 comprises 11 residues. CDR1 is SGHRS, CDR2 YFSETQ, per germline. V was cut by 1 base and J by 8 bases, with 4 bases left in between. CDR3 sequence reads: CASSLFYEQFF. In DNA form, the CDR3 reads TGCGCCAGCAGCTTGTTTTATGAGCAGTTCTTC.

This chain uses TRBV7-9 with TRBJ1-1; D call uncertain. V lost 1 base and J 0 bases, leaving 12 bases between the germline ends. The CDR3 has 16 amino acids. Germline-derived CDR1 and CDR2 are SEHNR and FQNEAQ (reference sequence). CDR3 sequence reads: CASSLGMSELNTEAFF. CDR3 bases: TGTGCCAGCAGCTTAGGTATGAGCGAACTGAACACTGAAGCTTTCTTT.

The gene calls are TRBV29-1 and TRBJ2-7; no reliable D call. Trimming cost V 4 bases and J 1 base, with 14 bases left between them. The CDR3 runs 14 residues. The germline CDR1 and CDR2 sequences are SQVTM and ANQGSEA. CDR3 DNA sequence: TGCAGCGTTGGAAGTGATGGGGTTTCCTACGAGCAGTACTTC. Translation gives CSVGSDGVSYEQYF.

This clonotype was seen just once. CDR3 bases: TGTGCCAGCAGCCGGACTAGCGGGAGGACTACCCAAGAGACCCAGTACTTC. Protein product: CASSRTSGRTTQETQYF. This chain connects TRBV7-8 to TRBJ2-5; 14 bases fit TRBD2. CDR1 is SGHVS, CDR2 FQNEAQ, per germline. This CDR3 contains 17 residues. The trim removed 5 bases at V and 1 base at J, leaving 6 bases unmatched.

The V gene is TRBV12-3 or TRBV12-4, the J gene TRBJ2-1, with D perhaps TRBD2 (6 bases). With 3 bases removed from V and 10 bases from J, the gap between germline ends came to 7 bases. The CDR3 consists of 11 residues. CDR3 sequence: CASSFREEQFF. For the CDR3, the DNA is TGTGCCAGCAGTTTCCGGGAGGAGCAGTTCTTC.

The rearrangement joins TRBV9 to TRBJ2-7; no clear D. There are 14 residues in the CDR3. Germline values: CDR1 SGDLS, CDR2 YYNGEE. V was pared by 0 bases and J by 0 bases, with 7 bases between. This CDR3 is CASSVASTSYEQYF. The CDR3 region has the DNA TGTGCCAGCAGCGTAGCCTCGACCTCCTACGAGCAGTACTTC.

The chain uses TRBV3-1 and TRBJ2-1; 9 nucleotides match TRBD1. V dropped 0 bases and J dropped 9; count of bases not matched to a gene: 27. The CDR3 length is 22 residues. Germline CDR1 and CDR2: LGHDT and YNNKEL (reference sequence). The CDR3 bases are TGTGCCAGCAGCCAAGACCCACTGGGACAGGGAGACTGGACCCCTACATGGGGTGAGCAGTTCTTC. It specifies CASSQDPLGQGDWTPTWGEQFF.

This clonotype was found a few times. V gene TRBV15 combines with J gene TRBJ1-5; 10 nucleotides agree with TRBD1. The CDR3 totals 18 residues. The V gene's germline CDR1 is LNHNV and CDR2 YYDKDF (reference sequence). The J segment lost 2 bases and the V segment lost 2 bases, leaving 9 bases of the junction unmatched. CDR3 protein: CATSRSGTGELGNQPQHF. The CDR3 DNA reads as TGTGCCACCAGCAGAAGCGGGACAGGGGAATTGGGCAATCAGCCCCAGCATTTT.

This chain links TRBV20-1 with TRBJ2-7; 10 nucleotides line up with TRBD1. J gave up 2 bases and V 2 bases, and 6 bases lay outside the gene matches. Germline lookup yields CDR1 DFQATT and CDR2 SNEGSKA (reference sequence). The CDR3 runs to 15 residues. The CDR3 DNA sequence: TGCAGTGCTAGAAGCCGGGACAGGGGTACCTACGAGCAGTACTTC. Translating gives CSARSRDRGTYEQYF.

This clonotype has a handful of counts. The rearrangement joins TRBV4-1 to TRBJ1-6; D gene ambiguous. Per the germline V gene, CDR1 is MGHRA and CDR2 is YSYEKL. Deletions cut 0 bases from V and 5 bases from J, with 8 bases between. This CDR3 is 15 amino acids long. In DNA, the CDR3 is TGCGCCAGCAGCCAAGATCTTCGGGATAATTCACCCCTCCACTTT. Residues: CASSQDLRDNSPLHF.

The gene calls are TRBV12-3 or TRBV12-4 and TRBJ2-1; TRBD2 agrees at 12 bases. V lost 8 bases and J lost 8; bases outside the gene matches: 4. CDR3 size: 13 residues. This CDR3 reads CASELAGGYEQFF. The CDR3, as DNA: TGTGCCAGCGAACTAGCGGGAGGCTATGAGCAGTTCTTC.

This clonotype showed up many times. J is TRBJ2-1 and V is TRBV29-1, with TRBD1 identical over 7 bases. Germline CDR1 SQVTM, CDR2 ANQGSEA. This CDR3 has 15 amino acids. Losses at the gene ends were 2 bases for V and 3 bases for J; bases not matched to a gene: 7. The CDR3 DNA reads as TGCAGCGTTGAACCCTGGCAGGGGGACTACAATGAGCAGTTCTTC. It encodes CSVEPWQGDYNEQFF.

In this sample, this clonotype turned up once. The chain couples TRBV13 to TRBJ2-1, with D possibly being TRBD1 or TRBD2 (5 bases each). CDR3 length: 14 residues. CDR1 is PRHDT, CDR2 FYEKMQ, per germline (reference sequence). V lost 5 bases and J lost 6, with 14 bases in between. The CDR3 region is CASSPPRGANEQFF. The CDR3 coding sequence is TGTGCCAGCAGCCCACCCAGAGGGGCCAATGAGCAGTTCTTC. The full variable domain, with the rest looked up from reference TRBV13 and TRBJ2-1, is AAGVIQSPRHLIKEKRETATLKCYPIPRHDTVYWYQQGPGQDPQFLISFYEKMQSDKGSIPDRFSAQQFSDYHSELNMSSLELGDSALYFCASSPPRGANEQFFGPGTRLTVL.